Listed below are T cell receptor beta chains from one sample, sequenced in a study of T cells in Graves' hyperthyroidism and ophthalmopathy. Each CDR3 protein gets one entry after TCRdb re-called the multiplex PCR reads with MiXCR. The sample contains 250,000 to 350,000 distinct CDR3 sequences, approximately 15% of which appear only once. Sequences were obtained from blood. These receptors originate from a woman in her sixties with Graves' ophthalmopathy. CDR3s include the opening cysteine and the closing phenylalanine or tryptophan. The order of the fields is D gene, V gene, CDR3 protein. D genes are given only for firm matches.

TRBD1 | TRBV18 | CASSEGQTTGELFF
. | TRBV20-1 | CSAPLTGIKETQYF
. | TRBV7-2 | CASSSMRADTQYF
. | TRBV3-1 | CASSHERGGYTF
TRBD2 | TRBV11-2 | CASSLGGGAQETQYF
TRBD1 | TRBV7-2 | CASSWGDREGYGYTF
. | TRBV28 | CASITPGGSNQPQHF
TRBD2 | TRBV20-1 | CSAGRTSGGREQYF
. | TRBV5-1 | CASSQSGTPDNSPLHF
. | TRBV19 | CASMPQFRSYNEQFF
. | TRBV6-1 | CASSRTASYGYTF
. | TRBV25-1 | CASSLRPAATGTQYF
. | TRBV2 | CASNPGLSYNEQFF
. | TRBV7-7 | CASSPRDTSAEQFF
. | TRBV19 | CASRGTVRDEQYF
. | TRBV20-1 | CSALRQARGPQHF
. | TRBV7-9 | CASSLPGIDQPQHF
. | TRBV18 | CASSPQAVQAFF
. | TRBV11-2 | CASSFRQNTDTQYF
. | TRBV6-2/TRBV6-3 | CASSYNSMGNQPQHF
. | TRBV6-1 | CASRQGFSHEQYF
TRBD2 | TRBV9 | CASSAQTSGSAARPNEQFF
. | TRBV5-1 | CASSPRTENSPLHF
TRBD2 | TRBV7-9 | CASSPGLPPFYEQYF
. | TRBV10-3 | CAISERAEGTFF
. | TRBV24-1 | CATSDLETRPEEKLFF
. | TRBV20-1 | CSAREDMNQPQHF
TRBD2 | TRBV5-1 | CASSLARGSGGPYEQYF
TRBD1 | TRBV7-9 | CASSFAGTGAREQYF
. | TRBV10-3 | CAISEEASYNEQFF
TRBD1 | TRBV28 | CASSGRQGNTEAFF
. | TRBV5-1 | CASSLASGAYEQYF
. | TRBV28 | CASTRGRNGYTF
. | TRBV15 | CATSRVSATSEKLFF
. | TRBV2 | CASSVPLWGSYEQYF
TRBD1 | TRBV20-1 | CSARVVRGTGTYEQYF
. | TRBV29-1 | CSVESPVADSYNEQFF
. | TRBV4-3 | CASSHGWGLGEKLFF
. | TRBV14 | CASSPGINSPLHF
. | TRBV4-1 | CASSQDGQGAGNSPLHF
. | TRBV30 | CAWSTGITGANVLTF